The next 5 T cell receptor beta chains were all read from a single sample in a study of blood T cell repertoires in COVID-19. The table came from immunoSEQ multiplex PCR; TCRdb's copy has only in-frame clones and leaves some out. The repertoire has 250,000 to 400,000 clones, around 88% of them found once; the top ten carry roughly 1.7%. The sequenced sample consisted of peripheral blood. The receptors stem from a woman aged 25 to 39 with COVID-19, enrolled during active disease.

V and J are TRBV19 and TRBJ1-2, with 7 positions matching TRBD1. The CDR3 is 15 residues long. From germline, CDR1 is LNHDA and CDR2 SQIVND (reference sequence). Trimming at V came to 9 bases and at J to 6 bases, leaving 16 bases not matched to a gene. The DNA of the CDR3 is TGTGCCAGCAAAAGGGGGCCTCGGAACCCCGATGGCTACACCTTC. It translates to CASKRGPRNPDGYTF.

The chain recombines TRBV27 with TRBJ1-6; 10 bases map to TRBD1. The CDR3 spans 16 residues. Germline V CDR1 and CDR2: MNHEY, SMNVEV (reference sequence). Trimming cost V 4 bases and J 6 bases; bases outside gene matches: 6. DNA for the CDR3: TGTGCCAGCAGTTCATCGGGGACAGGGGTTAATTCACCCCTCCACTTT. This codes for CASSSSGTGVNSPLHF.

The genes are TRBV2 and TRBJ2-2; D remains ambiguous. Per the germline V gene, CDR1 is SNHLY and CDR2 is FYNNEI. V lost 3 bases, J lost 8 bases, and 7 bases lay in between. CDR3 length: 12 amino acids. CDR3 amino acids: CASSELIGELFF. In DNA, the CDR3 is TGTGCCAGCAGTGAGTTAATTGGGGAGCTGTTTTTT.

This rearrangement joins TRBV19 to TRBJ2-5, with TRBD1 identical over 10 bases. V lost 4 bases and J lost 3; bases outside the gene matches: 2. Germline CDR1 and CDR2: LNHDA and SQIVND (reference sequence). The CDR3 covers 14 residues. CDR3 loop: CASSTGTGEETQYF. The CDR3 DNA follows: TGTGCCAGTAGTACTGGGACAGGGGAAGAGACCCAGTACTTC. Together with reference TRBV19 and TRBJ2-5, the CDR3 gives the full variable domain: DGGITQSPKYLFRKEGQNVTLSCEQNLNHDAMYWYRQDPGQGLRLIYYSQIVNDFQKGDIAEGYSVSREKKESFPLTVTSAQKNPTAFYLCASSTGTGEETQYFGPGTRLLVL.

The V call is TRBV27, the J call TRBJ2-5; TRBD1 might be the D (6 bases). The CDR3 has 15 residues. V lost 1 base and J lost 2, with 11 bases in between. CDR1 is MNHEY, CDR2 SMNVEV, per germline (reference sequence). CDR3 residues: CASSLFPGQQETQYF. The CDR3 region has the DNA TGTGCCAGCAGTTTATTCCCGGGACAACAAGAGACCCAGTACTTC.